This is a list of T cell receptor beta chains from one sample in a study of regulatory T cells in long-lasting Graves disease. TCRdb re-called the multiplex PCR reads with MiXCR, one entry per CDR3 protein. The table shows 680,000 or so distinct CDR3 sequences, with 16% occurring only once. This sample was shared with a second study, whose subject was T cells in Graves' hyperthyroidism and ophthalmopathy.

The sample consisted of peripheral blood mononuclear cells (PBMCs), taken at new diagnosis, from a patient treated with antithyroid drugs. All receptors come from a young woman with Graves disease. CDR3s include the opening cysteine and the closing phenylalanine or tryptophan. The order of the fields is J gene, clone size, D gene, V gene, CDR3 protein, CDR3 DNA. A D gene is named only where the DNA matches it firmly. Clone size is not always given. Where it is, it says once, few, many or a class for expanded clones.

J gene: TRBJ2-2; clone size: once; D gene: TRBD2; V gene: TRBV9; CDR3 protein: CASTWGGDTGELFF; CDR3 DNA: TGTGCCAGCACCTGGGGGGGAGACACCGGGGAGCTGTTTTTT
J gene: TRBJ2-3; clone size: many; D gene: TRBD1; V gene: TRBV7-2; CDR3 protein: CASSGTGTGEDTQYF; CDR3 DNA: TGTGCCAGCAGCGGGACCGGGACAGGGGAAGATACGCAGTATTTT
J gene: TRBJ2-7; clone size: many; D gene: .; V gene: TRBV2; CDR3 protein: CAAGRLDIHEQYF; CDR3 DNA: TGTGCCGCGGGTAGACTTGACATCCACGAGCAGTACTTC
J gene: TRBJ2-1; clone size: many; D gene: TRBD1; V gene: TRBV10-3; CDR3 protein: CAIRDREHDEQFF; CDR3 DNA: TGTGCCATCAGGGACAGGGAGCACGATGAGCAGTTCTTC
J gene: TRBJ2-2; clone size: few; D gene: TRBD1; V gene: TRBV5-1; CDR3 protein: CASSYGQGEAGELFF; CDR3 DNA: TGCGCCAGCAGCTATGGACAGGGGGAGGCCGGGGAGCTGTTTTTT
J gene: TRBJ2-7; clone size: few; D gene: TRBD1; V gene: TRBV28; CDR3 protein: CASSFPGTGHYEQYF; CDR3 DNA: TGTGCCAGCAGTTTCCCGGGGACAGGGCACTACGAGCAGTACTTC
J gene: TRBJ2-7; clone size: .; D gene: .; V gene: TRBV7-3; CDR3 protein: CASSLKTRAGEQYF; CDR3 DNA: TGTGCCAGCAGCTTAAAAACCCGGGCTGGGGAGCAGTACTTC
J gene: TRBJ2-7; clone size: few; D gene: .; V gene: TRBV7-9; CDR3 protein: CASSLPRQEPYF; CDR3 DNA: TGTGCCAGCAGCCTCCCACGACAGGAGCCGTACTTC
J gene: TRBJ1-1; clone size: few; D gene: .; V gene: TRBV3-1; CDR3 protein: CASSQPNTEAFF; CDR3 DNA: TGTGCCAGCAGCCAGCCGAACACTGAAGCTTTCTTT
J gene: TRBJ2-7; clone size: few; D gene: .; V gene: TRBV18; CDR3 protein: CASSPSPTVEQYF; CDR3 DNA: TGTGCCAGCTCACCCTCCCCGACTGTCGAGCAGTACTTC
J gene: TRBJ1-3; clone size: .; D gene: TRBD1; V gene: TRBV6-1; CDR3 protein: CASSEGPGGHSGNTIYF; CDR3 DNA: TGTGCCAGCAGTGAAGGCCCAGGGGGCCACTCTGGAAACACCATATATTTT
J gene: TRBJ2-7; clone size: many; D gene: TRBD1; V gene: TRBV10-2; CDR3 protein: CASSITGTGFEQYF; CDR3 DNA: TGCGCCAGCAGTATTACCGGGACAGGGTTCGAGCAGTACTTC
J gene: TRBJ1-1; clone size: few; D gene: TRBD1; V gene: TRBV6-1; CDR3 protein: CASRTTGILTEAFF; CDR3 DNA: TGTGCCAGCAGAACGACAGGGATTTTGACTGAAGCTTTCTTT
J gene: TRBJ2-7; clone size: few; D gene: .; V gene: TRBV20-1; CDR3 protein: CSAPRVSCEQYF; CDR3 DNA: TGCAGTGCTCCGCGTGTTTCCTGCGAGCAGTACTTC
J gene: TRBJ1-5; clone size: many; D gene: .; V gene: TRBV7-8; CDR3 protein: CASSFADRNSNQPQHF; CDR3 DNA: TGTGCCAGCAGCTTCGCTGACAGAAATAGCAATCAGCCCCAGCATTTT
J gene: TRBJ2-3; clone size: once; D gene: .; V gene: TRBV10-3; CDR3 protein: CAISELSGTDTQYF; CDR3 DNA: TGTGCCATCAGTGAGTTGTCTGGCACAGATACGCAGTATTTT
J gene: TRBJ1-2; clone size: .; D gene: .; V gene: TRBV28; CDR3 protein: CASSFISTSYGYTF; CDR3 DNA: TGTGCCAGCAGTTTCATTAGCACTTCCTATGGCTACACCTTC
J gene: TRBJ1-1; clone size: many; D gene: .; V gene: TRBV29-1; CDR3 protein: CSVEDGSLSAFF; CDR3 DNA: TGCAGCGTTGAAGACGGATCGTTATCGGCTTTCTTT
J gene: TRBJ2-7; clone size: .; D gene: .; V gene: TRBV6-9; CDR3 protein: CASSYEGRFEQYF; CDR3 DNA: TGTGCCAGCAGTTACGAGGGACGCTTCGAGCAGTACTTC
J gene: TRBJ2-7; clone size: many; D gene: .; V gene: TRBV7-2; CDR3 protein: CASSVPIGSFEQYF; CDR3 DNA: TGTGCCAGCAGCGTACCGATAGGGAGCTTCGAGCAGTACTTC
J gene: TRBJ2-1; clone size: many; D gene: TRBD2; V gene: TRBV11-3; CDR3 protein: CASSFRAGRDDEQFF; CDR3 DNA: TGTGCCAGCAGCTTCCGGGCGGGGAGGGACGATGAGCAGTTCTTC
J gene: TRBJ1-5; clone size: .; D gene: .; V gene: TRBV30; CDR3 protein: CAWSRQGRGNQPQHF; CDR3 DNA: TGTGCCTGGAGTCGGCAGGGAAGAGGCAATCAGCCCCAGCATTTT
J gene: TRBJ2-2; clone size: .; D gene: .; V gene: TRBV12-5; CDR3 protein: CASGLRPGGELFF; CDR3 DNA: TGTGCTAGTGGTTTACGCCCAGGGGGGGAGCTGTTTTTT
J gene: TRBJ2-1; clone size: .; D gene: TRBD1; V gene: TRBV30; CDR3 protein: CAWSQGAYLRFF; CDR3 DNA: TGTGCCTGGTCACAGGGGGCTTACCTTAGGTTCTTC
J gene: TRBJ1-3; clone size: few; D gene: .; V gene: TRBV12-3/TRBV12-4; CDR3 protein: CASSRRASAAAFSGNTIYF; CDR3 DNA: TGTGCCAGCAGTCGAAGGGCATCGGCGGCCGCCTTCTCTGGAAACACCATATATTTT
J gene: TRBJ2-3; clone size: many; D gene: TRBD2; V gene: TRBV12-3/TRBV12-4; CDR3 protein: CASSGLTSGSRNTQYF; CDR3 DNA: TGTGCCAGCAGTGGACTTACTAGCGGGAGTAGGAATACGCAGTATTTT
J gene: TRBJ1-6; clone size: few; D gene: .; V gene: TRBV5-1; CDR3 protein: CASRQADNSPLHF; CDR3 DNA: TGCGCCAGCAGGCAGGCCGATAATTCACCCCTCCACTTT
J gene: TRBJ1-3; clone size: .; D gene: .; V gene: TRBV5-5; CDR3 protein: CASSLEASMTGNTIYF; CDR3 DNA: TGTGCCAGCAGCTTGGAGGCGAGTATGACTGGAAACACCATATATTTT
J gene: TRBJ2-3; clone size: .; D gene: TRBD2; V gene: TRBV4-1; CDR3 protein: CASSQSALAGGTDTQYF; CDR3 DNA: TGCGCCAGCAGCCAATCCGCACTAGCGGGAGGCACAGATACGCAGTATTTT
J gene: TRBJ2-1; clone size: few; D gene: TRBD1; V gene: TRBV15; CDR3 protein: CATSRNRGSYNEQFF; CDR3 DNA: TGTGCCACCAGCAGGAACAGGGGTTCCTACAATGAGCAGTTCTTC
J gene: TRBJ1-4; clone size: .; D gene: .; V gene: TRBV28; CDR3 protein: CASSSTGVVTNEKLFF; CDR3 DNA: TGTGCCAGCAGTTCCACGGGGGTTGTAACTAATGAAAAACTGTTTTTT
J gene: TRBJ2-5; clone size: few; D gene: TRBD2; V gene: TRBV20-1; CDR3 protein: CSATHSGSSQETQYF; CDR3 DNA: TGCAGTGCTACCCATAGCGGGAGTTCCCAAGAGACCCAGTACTTC
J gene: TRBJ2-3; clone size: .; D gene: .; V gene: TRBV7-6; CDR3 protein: CASSYQGGSGSTDTQYF; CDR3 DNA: TGTGCCAGCAGCTACCAGGGGGGTAGCGGGAGCACAGATACGCAGTATTTT
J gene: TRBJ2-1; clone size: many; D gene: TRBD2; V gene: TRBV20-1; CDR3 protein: CSAPSGLATNEQFF; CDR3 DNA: TGCAGTGCCCCGTCGGGACTAGCGACTAATGAGCAGTTCTTC
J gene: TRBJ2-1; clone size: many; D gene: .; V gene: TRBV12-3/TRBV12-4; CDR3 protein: CASSGTSLPQNEQFF; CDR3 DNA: TGTGCCAGCAGCGGCACTAGCCTTCCCCAGAATGAGCAGTTCTTC
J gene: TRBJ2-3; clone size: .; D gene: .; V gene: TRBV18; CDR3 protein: CASSPRPLTDTQYF; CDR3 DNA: TGTGCCAGCTCACCACGTCCTCTCACAGATACGCAGTATTTT
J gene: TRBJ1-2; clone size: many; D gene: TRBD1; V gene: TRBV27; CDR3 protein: CASSPGQGEYGYTF; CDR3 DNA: TGTGCCAGCAGTCCCGGACAGGGGGAATATGGCTACACCTTC
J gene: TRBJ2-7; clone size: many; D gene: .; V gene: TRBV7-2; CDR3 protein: CASSFSGLEQYF; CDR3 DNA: TGTGCCAGCAGCTTTTCGGGTTTGGAGCAGTACTTC
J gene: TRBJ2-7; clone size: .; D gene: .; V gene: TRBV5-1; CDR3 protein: CASSLDGGRYEQYF; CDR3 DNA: TGCGCCAGCAGCTTGGACGGCGGTCGCTACGAGCAGTACTTC
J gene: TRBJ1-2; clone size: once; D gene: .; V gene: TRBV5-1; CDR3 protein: CASSWGIFGIANYGYTF; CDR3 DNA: TGCGCCAGCAGCTGGGGTATTTTTGGGATAGCTAACTATGGCTACACCTTC
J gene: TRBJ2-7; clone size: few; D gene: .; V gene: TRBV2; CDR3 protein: CASSEALLGLGIWDGSSYEQYF; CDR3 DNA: TGTGCCAGCAGTGAAGCGCTTCTAGGCTTGGGCATTTGGGACGGCAGCTCCTACGAGCAGTACTTC
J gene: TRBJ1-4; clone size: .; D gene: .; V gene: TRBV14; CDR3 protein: CASSSGGGTGNEKLFF; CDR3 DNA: TGTGCCAGCAGCTCGGGGGGAGGGACCGGTAATGAAAAACTGTTTTTT
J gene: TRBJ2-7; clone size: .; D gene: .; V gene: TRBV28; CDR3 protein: CASTSWVAEQYF; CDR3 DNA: TGTGCCAGCACCTCCTGGGTTGCCGAGCAGTACTTC
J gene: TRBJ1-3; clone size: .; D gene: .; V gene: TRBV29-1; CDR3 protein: CSVQGRLSGNTIYF; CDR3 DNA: TGCAGCGTCCAGGGACGGCTCTCTGGAAACACCATATATTTT
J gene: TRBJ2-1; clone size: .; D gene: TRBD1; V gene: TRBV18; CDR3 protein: CASSLPVRTGANEQFF; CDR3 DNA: TGTGCCAGCTCCTTGCCAGTCCGGACAGGGGCCAATGAGCAGTTCTTC